The rows below give T cell receptor beta chains drawn from one sample of a study of human T cells and chemical hapten exposure. TCRdb used MiXCR to reprocess the RACE reads, holding one entry per CDR3 protein. The profile shows approximately 68,000 distinct CDR3 sequences, around 8.8% of them singletons. The specimen was whole blood, collected in connection with sensitization to the hapten diphenylcyclopropenone (DPC). The receptors derive from a woman in her forties or fifties with alopecia areata. Some clones in this sample may be carry-over from other donors' samples. Both conserved end residues are part of each CDR3.

V gene	CDR3 protein
TRBV14	CASSQDWVTQYF
TRBV20-1	CSARDSGRMGTDTQYF
TRBV20-1	CSAGSGDLRPGEQYF
TRBV7-2	CASSDSLTSGTYNEQFF
TRBV3-1	CASSQEGLAGGYASTDTQYF
TRBV2	CASGWAYEQYF
TRBV7-2	CASSPMDGTAYNSPLHF
TRBV9	CASSAYPSNTDTQYF
TRBV29-1	CSVLLLAGGPSDTQYF
TRBV18	CASSPKPNTEAFF
TRBV28	CASRALRQFSNQPQHF
TRBV3-1	CASSPALNQPQHF
TRBV12-3/TRBV12-4	CASSLHRVRNQPQHF
TRBV12-3/TRBV12-4	CASSATGQPQHF
TRBV7-2	CASSPKGLAGGGEQFF
TRBV6-2/TRBV6-3	CASSTAWTLSYEQYF
TRBV9	CASSLGGGMGTEAFF
TRBV19	CASSLTAYSNQPQHF
TRBV6-5	CASSYSGGRGYTF
TRBV6-1	CASSESRLAGTYEQYF
TRBV5-1	CASSLAGQDYGYTF